A selection of T cell receptor beta chains follows, all from one sample in a study of blood T cell repertoires in COVID-19. The table came from immunoSEQ multiplex PCR; TCRdb's copy has only in-frame clones and leaves some out. Of roughly 150,000 clones listed, 80% to 90% were seen once; the top ten hold 13%. The specimen sequenced was peripheral blood. Every receptor here comes from a young man with COVID-19, enrolled during active disease. CDR3s include the opening cysteine and the closing phenylalanine or tryptophan. The order of the fields is J gene, D gene, clone size, V gene, CDR3 DNA, CDR3 protein. D genes are given only for firm matches. Where a row states a size, it is once, few, many or the class of an expanded clone; other rows omit it.

TRBJ1-4	TRBD1	NA	TRBV19	TGTGCCACCCACCCGGTCAGGGGGGAAAAACTGCTTTTT	CATHPVRGEKLLF
TRBJ2-7	TRBD2	NA	TRBV6-5	TGTGCCAGCAGTTACTCACCCGGACTAGCCTACGAGCAGTACTTC	CASSYSPGLAYEQYF
TRBJ1-4	TRBD1	NA	TRBV4-3	TGCGCCAGCAGCCAAGAAGGGACAGGGGATGAAAAACTGTTTTTT	CASSQEGTGDEKLFF
TRBJ1-1	TRBD1	once	TRBV3-1/TRBV3-2	TGTGCCTGGACAGGGAAGGGGACTGAAGCTTTCTTT	CAWTGKGTEAFF
TRBJ1-6	NA	NA	TRBV6-6	TGTGCCAGCAGACCCACTAGGTCACCCCTCCACTTT	CASRPTRSPLHF
TRBJ1-5	TRBD1	NA	TRBV28	TGTGCCAGCAGTTATGGGGACAGCCTTCAGCCCCAGCATTTT	CASSYGDSLQPQHF
TRBJ2-7	TRBD1	NA	TRBV7-8	TGTGCCAGCAGCCCCGGGACAGGGGAGTACGAGCAGTACTTC	CASSPGTGEYEQYF
TRBJ2-7	NA	NA	TRBV4-2	TGTGCCAGCAGCCAAGATCCGAGGACCTACGAGCAGTACTTC	CASSQDPRTYEQYF
TRBJ2-3	TRBD1	NA	TRBV19	TGTGCCAGTAGTATTAGGGGGCGTGCCGTAGATACGCAGTATTTT	CASSIRGRAVDTQYF
TRBJ2-7	NA	NA	TRBV11-3	TGTGCCAGCAGCTTAGTCGGGGCAGGGGACGAGCAGTACTTC	CASSLVGAGDEQYF
TRBJ2-5	TRBD2	NA	TRBV29-1	TGCAGCGTACGCAGCGGGACCCAAGAGACCCAGTACTTC	CSVRSGTQETQYF
TRBJ2-1	NA	NA	TRBV19	TGTGCCAGTAGATTGGGGCCGGGCAATGAGCAGTTCTTC	CASRLGPGNEQFF
TRBJ2-3	NA	NA	TRBV6-2/TRBV6-3	TGTGCCAGCAGTCACCGGGGGGCCGATACAGATACGCAGTATTTT	CASSHRGADTDTQYF
TRBJ1-2	TRBD1	NA	TRBV7-9	TGTGCCAGCAGCTTTGGGACAGGCGGTTGGGGCTACACCTTC	CASSFGTGGWGYTF
TRBJ2-7	TRBD2	NA	TRBV2	TGTGCCAGCACTCGGCTAGCGGGAGCCTACGAGCAGTACTTC	CASTRLAGAYEQYF
TRBJ2-1	NA	once	TRBV27	TGTGCCAGCAGTTTAGGGCAGACCTACAATGAGCAGTTCTTC	CASSLGQTYNEQFF
TRBJ2-5	TRBD1	NA	TRBV5-8	TGTGCCAGCAGCTTGGGCTTCGGACAGGGGAGCGAGACCCAGTACTTC	CASSLGFGQGSETQYF
TRBJ1-2	NA	few	TRBV27	TGTGCCAGCAGTTTGACAGGACCTAACGAGGGCTACACCTTC	CASSLTGPNEGYTF
TRBJ1-5	NA	NA	TRBV6-5	TGTGCCAGCAGTTCAGGGGGCAATCAGCCCCAGCATTTT	CASSSGGNQPQHF
TRBJ2-1	TRBD2	NA	TRBV29-1	TGCAGCGTTGGAGCAGCGGGATGGGCGTACAATGAGCAGTTCTTC	CSVGAAGWAYNEQFF
TRBJ2-2	NA	many	TRBV4-2	TGTGCCAGCAGCCAAGTATACGGGACGAACACCGGGGAGCTGTTTTTT	CASSQVYGTNTGELFF
TRBJ2-6	NA	NA	TRBV10-3	TGTGCCATCAGTGAGGACAGCTCTGGGGCCAACGTCCTGACTTTC	CAISEDSSGANVLTF
TRBJ2-1	NA	NA	TRBV5-1	TGCGCCAGCAGCCCCTCCGGGAGTCCAACCCTGGATGAGCAGTTCTTC	CASSPSGSPTLDEQFF
TRBJ1-2	TRBD1	NA	TRBV6-6	TGTGCCGGCGGACAGGGGGGTGACTATGGCTACACCTTC	CAGGQGGDYGYTF
TRBJ1-2	TRBD1	NA	TRBV9	TGTGCCAGCACCGACAGGGCGCGGGGCTACACCTTC	CASTDRARGYTF
TRBJ2-7	NA	NA	TRBV28	TGTGCCAGCAGTTTCTCCAGCTCCTACGAGCAGTACTTC	CASSFSSSYEQYF
TRBJ2-7	TRBD1	NA	TRBV27	TGTGCCAGCAGTCACAGGACAGGAGCCTACGAGCAGTACTTC	CASSHRTGAYEQYF
TRBJ1-5	TRBD1	NA	TRBV18	TGTGCCAGCTCATTAGGACAGGCCCGTAATCAGCCCCAGCATTTT	CASSLGQARNQPQHF
TRBJ1-1	NA	NA	TRBV18	TGTGCCAGCTCACCTAGGCGGGAGAACACTGAAGCTTTCTTT	CASSPRRENTEAFF
TRBJ2-1	TRBD2	NA	TRBV3-1/TRBV3-2	TGTGCCAGCAGCCAGGGCTGGGTAGCGGGATGGTACAATGAGCAGTTCTTC	CASSQGWVAGWYNEQFF
TRBJ2-5	TRBD2	NA	TRBV19	TGTGCCAGTAGTCCCGTGACTAGCGGTAGACAAGAGACCCAGTACTTC	CASSPVTSGRQETQYF
TRBJ1-1	NA	NA	TRBV7-2	TGTGCCAGCAGCTTATTTCGAGGAGGGGCTGAAGCTTTCTTT	CASSLFRGGAEAFF
TRBJ1-2	NA	NA	TRBV10-3	TGTGCCATCAGCCCTGGAGGTGGGCAGGAGTATGGCTACACCTTC	CAISPGGGQEYGYTF
TRBJ2-7	TRBD1	NA	TRBV4-3	TGCGCCAGCAGCCAAGGACAGGGGGCTTTTTACGAGCAGTACTTC	CASSQGQGAFYEQYF
TRBJ1-1	NA	NA	TRBV30	TGTGCCTGGAGTGTCTCCCGAGGGAAAGCTTTCTTT	CAWSVSRGKAFF
TRBJ2-7	NA	NA	TRBV10-3	TGTGCCATCAGTGAGACAGGGAACTCCGAGCAGTACTTC	CAISETGNSEQYF
TRBJ2-1	NA	once	TRBV21-1	TGTGCCAGCAGCAAAGAATCGCTACTGACCTACAATGAGCAGTTCTTC	CASSKESLLTYNEQFF
TRBJ2-7	TRBD2	NA	TRBV28	TGTGCCATTTCGGGACTAGCGGGATACGAGCAGTACTTC	CAISGLAGYEQYF
TRBJ2-5	NA	once	TRBV27	TGTGCCAGCAGTTTACAGGGTCGGTCTGAGACCCAGTACTTC	CASSLQGRSETQYF
TRBJ1-2	NA	NA	TRBV7-3	TGTGCCAGCAGCCCCCGTTTTGGAGGCTTAGATGGCTACACCTTC	CASSPRFGGLDGYTF
TRBJ2-7	TRBD2	NA	TRBV28	TGTGCCAGCAGTCCCGTTCCAGCGGGATTCTCCTACGAGCAGTACTTC	CASSPVPAGFSYEQYF
TRBJ1-2	NA	NA	TRBV12-2	TGTGCAAGTCGCTTAGTTTGGACAGCGGACTATGGCTACACCTTC	CASRLVWTADYGYTF
TRBJ1-1	TRBD1	NA	TRBV4-3	TGCGCCAGCAGCGTCCAACAGGGGGCGGGTGAAGCTTTCTTT	CASSVQQGAGEAFF
TRBJ2-1	NA	NA	TRBV7-2	TGTGCCAGCAGCCTAGACGGGTATTACGCCTACAATGAGCAGTTCTTC	CASSLDGYYAYNEQFF
TRBJ2-2	TRBD2	few	TRBV6-4	TGTGCCAGCAGTGTACATCCTAGCGGGAGGTACGCCGGGGAGCTGTTTTTT	CASSVHPSGRYAGELFF
TRBJ2-2	TRBD1	NA	TRBV2	TGTGCCAGCAGTGAAGTTTCAGATTTAGGGACAGGGTTTACAAAGGAGCTGTTTTTT	CASSEVSDLGTGFTKELFF
TRBJ1-1	NA	NA	TRBV9	TGTGCCAGCAGCGTAGGCGACAAAGGCATTTTGAACACTGAAGCTTTCTTT	CASSVGDKGILNTEAFF
TRBJ1-4	NA	NA	TRBV28	TGTGCCAGCAGTCCCCAGCGCCCTAATGAAAAACTGCTTTTT	CASSPQRPNEKLLF
TRBJ2-3	NA	NA	TRBV4-3	TGCGCCAGCAGCCAAGAGACCGGGAGTTCCCCCGATACGCAGTATTTT	CASSQETGSSPDTQYF
TRBJ1-4	NA	NA	TRBV6-4	TGTGCCACCCTAATCGCAACTAATGAAAAACTGCTTTTT	CATLIATNEKLLF